This T cell receptor beta chain was captured in a study of T cell responses to AZD1222 COVID-19 vaccine. On the study more broadly: Second-dose schedules of about 4 or about 12 weeks were combined.

CDR1 and CDR2 (germline): MNHEY, SMNVEV (reference sequence). The CDR3 contains 17 residues. Remarks on this clone: Its matching antigen is unknown. Compared with germline, one end of the junction differs, possibly owing to a read error.

Study-level findings and limits: A mostly white British donor set with more females was recruited, and clonal diversity was possibly underestimated. Close to half of all spike-specific TCRs reportedly target regions of the variants that are unmutated. Spike-spanning, vaccine-associated CD4 TCRs were dominant at 160-218 and 743-854.

The data were produced by immunoSEQ multiplex PCR, yet TCRdb's version contains in-frame clones alone and is incomplete. The sample has 90,000 to 120,000 clones; around 90% are singletons. This clonotype was obtained from an adult in good health. The chain combines TRBV27 with TRBJ2-7; perhaps D is TRBD1 or TRBD2 (6 bases each). Here the sequenced sample was peripheral blood, taken on day 0 of AZD1222 vaccination. The DNA for the CDR3 is TGTGCCAGCAGCTTATCATGGGGGGCTAGCGACGCCTACGAGCAGTACTTC. It encodes CASSLSWGASDAYEQYF.